The clone carrying this T cell receptor (beta chain) has ten or more counts. No antigen is known for it. The data were obtained in a study of T cells in Graves' hyperthyroidism and ophthalmopathy. Study information: At initial diagnosis, before any treatment had begun, peripheral blood was obtained.

Authors of the study amplified TCR beta CDR3 regions from RNA transcripts. A set of HTBI primers served as the primers for a first-round RT-PCR of the TCR CDR3. TCRdb reanalysed the multiplex PCR reads using MiXCR and keeps one entry per CDR3 protein. The sample lists 400,000 to 600,000 distinct CDR3 sequences, less than 25% occurring once. The CDR3 sequence is 15 residues long. V was shortened by 2 bases and J by 0 bases, with 14 bases between the two germline ends. Per the germline V gene, CDR1 is SQVTM and CDR2 is ANQGSEA. Study-wide findings and caveats: Blood held most thyroid clonotypes expanded above 0.001 frequency.

Sample: blood. The clonotype originates from a young man with Graves' hyperthyroidism. This rearrangement joins TRBV29-1 to TRBJ2-7; D unresolved. CDR3 DNA: TGCAGCGTTGAACTCTCCGGGTCCGGCTCCTACGAGCAGTACTTC. As protein: CSVELSGSGSYEQYF.